Following are 28 T cell receptor beta chains from one sample sequenced in a study of CD8 T cells in ankylosing spondylitis. TCRdb reprocessed the 5' RACE reads with MiXCR, giving one entry per CDR3 protein. Of about 96,000 distinct CDR3 sequences detected, 8.8% appear once; the ten largest clones hold approximately 4.6%. Sample: blood, either unsorted or a sorted T cell fraction (not recorded which). These receptors all come from a male donor with ankylosing spondylitis or in good health (not recorded which).

Notes on this clonotype: A much bigger clone sits one base away, suggesting this may be a read error. The chain links TRBV15 to TRBJ2-2; tentatively, D is TRBD2 (5 bases). Per germline, CDR1 LNHNV and CDR2 YYDKDF (reference sequence). The CDR3 loop spans 16 amino acids. DNA of the CDR3: TGTGCCACCAGCAGAGTGGAGGCAAGGAACGCCGGGGAGCTGTTTTTT. Protein sequence: CATSRVEARNAGELFF.

This clonotype was counted ten times or more. V usage is TRBV4-2 and J usage is TRBJ1-1; D is unresolved. Trimming stripped 0 bases from V and 4 bases from J, with 9 bases between. CDR3 length: 14 residues. Germline V gene data show CDR1 as LGHNA and CDR2 as YNFKEQ. CDR3 coding DNA: TGTGCCAGCAGCCAAGAACCATCCTCCACTGAAGCTTTCTTT. The encoded protein is CASSQEPSSTEAFF.

This clonotype was detected only a few times. The rearrangement uses TRBV13 and TRBJ2-3; the match to TRBD2 covers 7 bases. V dropped 4 bases and J dropped 2; count of bases not matched to a gene: 9. CDR1 PRHDT and CDR2 FYEKMQ come from the germline V gene (reference sequence). This CDR3 spans 16 amino acids. CDR3 sequence (DNA): TGTGCCAGCAGCTCACAGCGGGGAGCCGACACAGATACGCAGTATTTT. Protein sequence: CASSSQRGADTDTQYF.

This clonotype was seen ten or more times. V is TRBV2 and J is TRBJ2-2, with a possible D match to TRBD1 (6 bases). The V end lost 3 bases, the J end lost 2 bases, and 7 bases lay between the germline ends. CDR1 is SNHLY, CDR2 FYNNEI, per germline. CDR3 length: 14 amino acids. The CDR3 nucleotides read TGTGCCAGCAGTGAGGGACACAACACCGGGGAGCTGTTTTTT. This encodes CASSEGHNTGELFF.

This clonotype has ten or more counts. This chain uses TRBV7-3 with TRBJ2-5; D not certain. V was trimmed by 2 bases and J by 3 bases, leaving 7 bases between them. The CDR3 is 13 amino acids. CDR1 and CDR2 (germline): SGHTA, FQGTGA. The CDR3 region has the DNA TGTGCCAGCAGCTTATTCAGCGAAGAGACCCAGTACTTC. Translated: CASSLFSEETQYF. Together with reference TRBV7-3 and TRBJ2-5, the CDR3 gives the full variable domain: GAGVSQTPSNKVTEKGKYVELRCDPISGHTALYWYRQSLGQGPEFLIYFQGTGAADDSGLPNDRFFAVRPEGSVSTLKIQRTERGDSAVYLCASSLFSEETQYFGPGTRLLVL.

This clonotype came up many times. This chain connects TRBV5-1 to TRBJ2-5, with no clear D. The length of the CDR3 is 16 residues. Germline-derived CDR1 and CDR2 are SGHRS and YFSETQ. The V and J ends lost 2 bases and 0 bases respectively, with 14 bases between them. The chain's CDR3 is CASSFEPTGYQETQYF. As DNA, the CDR3 is TGCGCCAGCAGCTTCGAACCCACCGGATACCAAGAGACCCAGTACTTC.

This clonotype was counted many times. The chain recombines TRBV30 with TRBJ2-2; a possible D gene is TRBD2 (6 bases). CDR1 and CDR2 (germline): GTSNPN, SVGIG (reference sequence). The CDR3 spans 15 residues. V lost 3 bases and J 3 bases, leaving 14 bases between the germline ends. CDR3 bases: TGTGCCTGGAGAGGGAAGACTAGGGACACCGGGGAGCTGTTTTTT. Its protein product is CAWRGKTRDTGELFF.

This clonotype came up many times. The genes are TRBV27 and TRBJ2-7, with TRBD2 identical over 8 bases. The V gene's germline CDR1 is MNHEY and CDR2 SMNVEV (reference sequence). V lost 1 base and J lost 3; bases outside the gene matches: 5. The CDR3 has 15 residues. The CDR3 coding sequence is TGTGCCAGCAGTTTATTGGGACTAGGCATCTACGAGCAGTACTTC. Amino acid sequence: CASSLLGLGIYEQYF.

This clonotype was observed many times. An end of the junction does not agree with germline; a read error may underlie this. The chain couples TRBV10-3 to TRBJ1-1; TRBD1 matches at 8 bases. CDR3 length: 16 amino acids. The germline V gene encodes CDR1 ENHRY and CDR2 SYGVKD. In nucleotides, the CDR3 is TGCGCCATCAGTGACGGAGACAGGGGAAGAGACACTGAAGCTTTCTTT. Protein sequence: CAISDGDRGRDTEAFF.

The V and J genes are TRBV5-6 and TRBJ2-3, with D perhaps matching TRBD1 (6 bases). V lost 4 bases to trimming and J lost 2 bases, with 14 bases between them. This CDR3 spans 15 amino acids. The germline CDR1 and CDR2 sequences are SGHDT and YYEEEE. This CDR3 is CASSTTGRDTDTQYF. Here the CDR3 DNA reads TGTGCCAGCAGCACCACAGGGAGAGACACAGATACGCAGTATTTT.

This clonotype was seen a few times. The gene calls are TRBV7-2 and TRBJ2-7, with 9 bases identical to TRBD1. CDR1 and CDR2 (germline): SGHTA, FQGNSA. V gave up 5 bases and J gave up 5 bases; unmatched junction bases: 10. The CDR3 extends over 15 amino acids. This CDR3 is CASSRVGQGRDEQYF. CDR3 bases: TGTGCCAGCAGCCGCGTGGGACAGGGTCGCGACGAGCAGTACTTC.

This clonotype was picked up a small number of times. The chain combines TRBV2 with TRBJ1-5, with D hard to call. CDR3 length equals 12 residues. Per germline, CDR1 SNHLY and CDR2 FYNNEI. The V and J ends lost 4 bases and 15 bases respectively, with 16 bases between them. This chain's CDR3 is CASSGGTRSLHF. The CDR3 coding sequence is TGTGCCAGCAGTGGAGGCACCCGGTCTCTGCATTTT.

Ten or more counts support this clonotype. The V call is TRBV12-3 or TRBV12-4, the J call TRBJ2-7; the match to TRBD1 covers 7 bases. The CDR3 sequence is 14 residues long. Trimming took 5 bases from V and 2 from J; bases not matched to a gene: 6. CDR3 DNA: TGTGCCAGCAGTACGACAGGGTTGACCTACGAGCAGTACTTC. Protein sequence: CASSTTGLTYEQYF.

This clonotype was seen a few times. The V call is TRBV7-9, the J call TRBJ1-1; D remains unclear. Germline-derived CDR1 and CDR2 are SEHNR and FQNEAQ (reference sequence). The CDR3 is made up of 13 amino acids. V lost 0 bases, J lost 7 bases, and 9 bases lay in between. CDR3 residues: CASSLALQVEAFF. The CDR3 nucleotides are TGTGCCAGCAGCTTAGCGTTGCAGGTTGAAGCTTTCTTT.

This clonotype was recorded many times. The junction and the germline gene differ at one end; a read error may be behind it. The genes are TRBV5-1 and TRBJ2-1, with 9 bases fitting TRBD2. This CDR3 comprises 16 residues. CDR1 and CDR2 (germline): SGHRS, YFSETQ. The CDR3 region has the DNA TGCGCCAGCAACTTGGTCCTAGCGGGATCCTACAATGAGCAGTTCTTC. Amino acid sequence: CASNLVLAGSYNEQFF.

This clonotype was recorded at least ten times. The genes are TRBV29-1 and TRBJ2-2; D gene uncertain. Trimming shortened V by 4 bases and J by 5 bases, and 8 bases separated the two germline ends. The CDR3 length is 12 residues. In germline, CDR1 is SQVTM, CDR2 ANQGSEA. The CDR3 reads CSVVDPTGELFF. For the CDR3, the DNA is TGCAGCGTTGTGGACCCTACCGGGGAGCTGTTTTTT.

This clonotype was counted ten times or more. The chain has TRBV5-1 and TRBJ2-5; a weak D match, TRBD2 (6 bases). Germline lookup yields CDR1 SGHRS and CDR2 YFSETQ. Trimming pared 0 bases from V and 4 bases from J, leaving 13 bases between. The CDR3 spans 15 residues. The CDR3 DNA reads TGCGCCAGCAGCTTGGCCGGGGCGGGGTCAGAGACCCAGTACTTC. Its translation: CASSLAGAGSETQYF.

The chain couples TRBV18 to TRBJ1-1, with 9 positions matching TRBD1. The CDR3 covers 16 residues. The V segment lost 1 base and the J segment 6 bases; nucleotides outside the gene matches: 9. Per germline, CDR1 KGHSH and CDR2 LQKENI. The DNA for the CDR3 is TGTGCCAGCTCACCACAGAGCCCGGGACAGGGAGCTGAAGCTTTCTTT. It specifies CASSPQSPGQGAEAFF.

There are many counts of this clonotype. The chain is built from TRBV28 and TRBJ2-1; TRBD1 aligns across 9 bases. The germline CDR1 and CDR2 sequences are MDHEN and SYDVKM. V dropped 5 bases and J dropped 6; count of bases not matched to a gene: 23. The length of the CDR3 is 20 residues. CDR3 sequence reads: CASSPSSGQGEFGLANEQFF. The DNA for the CDR3 is TGTGCCAGCAGTCCGAGTTCGGGACAGGGTGAATTTGGACTGGCCAATGAGCAGTTCTTC.

The sample holds many counts of this clonotype. V is TRBV28 and J is TRBJ2-4; a possible D gene is TRBD1 (6 bases). Germline loops: CDR1 MDHEN, CDR2 SYDVKM. The V end lost 3 bases, the J end lost 3 bases, and 15 bases lay between the germline ends. The CDR3 has 16 amino acids. The CDR3 nucleotides are TGTGCCAGCAGTTTGGTGGGGGCTTTTGGCAAAAACATTCAGTACTTC. Translating gives CASSLVGAFGKNIQYF.

This clonotype was picked up many times. The chain has TRBV27 and TRBJ2-7; D possibly matches TRBD1 or TRBD2 (5 bases each). Germline CDR1 MNHEY, CDR2 SMNVEV (reference sequence). V was cut by 10 bases and J by 2 bases, with 15 bases left in between. The CDR3 sequence is 13 residues long. CDR3 in amino acids: CANRGRSPYEQYF. CDR3 coding DNA: TGTGCCAACCGGGGCAGGAGTCCCTACGAGCAGTACTTC.

This sequence joins TRBV27 and TRBJ2-7; 7 positions match TRBD1. The germline gives CDR1 MNHEY, CDR2 SMNVEV (reference sequence). The CDR3 sequence is 14 residues long. Losses at the gene ends were 5 bases for V and 0 bases for J; bases not matched to a gene: 4. The CDR3 protein is CASSVGTASYEQYF. The DNA of the CDR3 is TGTGCCAGCAGTGTCGGGACAGCCTCCTACGAGCAGTACTTC.

At least ten counts were recorded for this clonotype. The genes are TRBV20-1 and TRBJ1-2; TRBD1 agrees at 9 bases. The junction had 12 bases not matched to a gene; V was cut back by 3 bases and J by 4 bases. The CDR3 totals 16 residues. The V gene's germline CDR1 is DFQATT and CDR2 SNEGSKA (reference sequence). The CDR3 coding sequence is TGCAGTGCTAGTCCCAGGACAGGGGAGAACCGCTATGGCTACACCTTC. Protein sequence: CSASPRTGENRYGYTF.

This clonotype was seen at least ten times. The CDR3 coding sequence is TGCGCCAGCAGCTTGGGGCTAACAGAGCAAGAGACCCAGTACTTC. This codes for CASSLGLTEQETQYF. The rearrangement joins TRBV5-1 to TRBJ2-5, with unresolved D. There are 15 residues in the CDR3. CDR1 is SGHRS and CDR2 is YFSETQ in the germline V gene. V shed 0 bases and J shed 2 bases, with 11 bases lying between them. Full variable domain (remainder filled in from reference TRBV5-1 and TRBJ2-5): KAGVTQTPRYLIKTRGQQVTLSCSPISGHRSVSWYQQTPGQGLQFLFEYFSETQRNKGNFPGRFSGRQFSNSRSEMNVSTLELGDSALYLCASSLGLTEQETQYFGPGTRLLVL.

In this sample, this clonotype turned up many times. This sequence joins TRBV28 and TRBJ1-5, with D uncertain. The CDR3 runs to 14 residues. The V gene lost 4 bases and the J gene lost 3 bases, with 10 bases spanning the gap. CDR1 is MDHEN and CDR2 is SYDVKM in the germline V gene. The CDR3 region has the DNA TGTGCCAGCAGTTGGGTACGGGACAATCAGCCCCAGCATTTT. This translates into CASSWVRDNQPQHF.

In this sample, this clonotype turned up many times. The rearrangement links TRBV6-1 to TRBJ1-4, with TRBD1 identical over 7 bases. The CDR3 spans 16 residues. Germline lookup yields CDR1 MNHNS and CDR2 SASEGT. Trimming removed 3 bases from V and 8 bases from J; junction bases left unmatched: 12. The CDR3 DNA follows: TGTGCCAGCAGTGAGTCTGAGGGAGGGGGCTACGAAAAACTGTTTTTT. This codes for CASSESEGGGYEKLFF.

This clonotype was observed many times. J is TRBJ2-5 and V is TRBV12-3 or TRBV12-4; D is undetermined. Between the trimmed V and J ends, which lost 5 bases and 4 bases, there was a span of 8 bases. CDR3 length equals 12 residues. The CDR3 bases are TGTGCCAGCAGTGGGGTTGGAGAGACCCAGTACTTC. It encodes CASSGVGETQYF.

This clonotype was counted at least ten times. The V and J genes are TRBV5-6 and TRBJ2-2, with 8 bases fitting TRBD2. Germline loops: CDR1 SGHDT, CDR2 YYEEEE. V shed 4 bases, J shed 3 bases, and the junction held 8 bases outside the gene matches. The CDR3 totals 16 residues. CDR3 loop: CASSLLLAEDTGELFF. The CDR3 DNA reads TGTGCCAGCAGCCTCCTACTAGCGGAGGACACCGGGGAGCTGTTTTTT.